This T cell receptor beta chain is drawn from a study of identical twins. Study results and caveats: It was cross-sectional statistical analysis, not following the same donors, that the conclusions relied on. There was more out-of-frame TCR alpha sharing in monozygotic twins than models estimated.

In the case of this clonotype: Antigen specificity is unknown.

Trimming cost V 6 bases and J 3 bases; bases outside gene matches: 8. The CDR3 extends over 14 amino acids. CDR1 DFQATT and CDR2 SNEGSKA come from the germline V gene (reference sequence). TCRdb ran MiXCR on the 5' RACE reads and lists one entry per CDR3 protein. Of about 520,000 distinct CDR3 sequences listed, less than 25% are singletons. These data were also reused for a study on T cells expressing NK-cell markers. That source adds: Whether expanded NKG2C+ T cell clones recognized HCMV stayed uncertain.

The sequencing sample was made of CD4+ T cells sorted from blood. The rearrangement joins TRBV20-1 to TRBJ2-7; 10 bases align to TRBD1. This sequence was found in a woman between 18 and 30 years old in good health. CDR3 protein: CSALGTGVDYEQYF. CDR3 coding DNA: TGCAGTGCCCTTGGGACAGGGGTTGACTACGAGCAGTACTTC.